This T cell receptor (beta chain) derives from a study of blood T cell repertoires in COVID-19. About the research overall: From T cells, B-cell-depleted T cells, or PBMCs came the material, which was cDNA or gDNA.

Using immunoSEQ multiplex PCR, the repertoire was profiled, and TCRdb retains in-frame clones only, with some absent. The sample has about 84,000 clones, around 82% seen once. The CDR3 totals 18 residues. Trimming removed 1 base from V and 5 bases from J; junction bases left unmatched: 11. CDR1 and CDR2 (germline): MGHDK, SYGVNS. Sequencing was done on a sample of peripheral blood. The chain is built from TRBV25-1 and TRBJ2-2; 9 nucleotides agree with TRBD2. The receptor was isolated from an elderly man with active or convalescent COVID-19. In DNA, the CDR3 is TGTGCCAGCAGTGAATTTCGGGCGCGGGAGGGGTATACCGGGGAGCTGTTTTTT. Translated: CASSEFRAREGYTGELFF. The full variable domain, with the rest looked up from reference TRBV25-1 and TRBJ2-2, is EADIYQTPRYLVIGTGKKITLECSQTMGHDKMYWYQQDPGMELHLIHYSYGVNSTEKGDLSSESTVSRIRTEHFPLTLESARPSHTSQYLCASSEFRAREGYTGELFFGEGSRLTVL.